The rows below give T cell receptor beta chains drawn from one sample of a study of identifying expanded T cells in peripheral blood. Libraries were prepared by immunoSEQ multiplex PCR; TCRdb keeps only in-frame clonotypes and omits some of them. Of about 100,000 clones in the sample, 75% to 90% were seen once. The sequenced material came from blood. These receptors were taken from a person aged 18-70 years in good health. Each CDR3 is given with its conserved first and last residue. The D gene is left open where the match is weak. Part of the rows lack a size; the others show once, few, many or a class for expanded clones.

size	V	J	D	DNA	CDR3
.	TRBV5-1	TRBJ1-2	.	TGCGCCAGCAGCTTGGAATCGGGGGCGCCCGCGGGAGGCTACACCTTC	CASSLESGAPAGGYTF
.	TRBV30	TRBJ2-3	.	TGTGCCTGGAGGGGGCACGGGGGTGCAGATACGCAGTATTTT	CAWRGHGGADTQYF
.	TRBV5-1	TRBJ2-7	.	TGCGCCAGCAGGCTCAGCGGACACTACGAGCAGTACTTC	CASRLSGHYEQYF
.	TRBV18	TRBJ2-5	.	TGTGCCAGCTCACCAGTCGGGGAGACCCAGTACTTC	CASSPVGETQYF
.	TRBV7-9	TRBJ1-1	.	TGTGCCAGCAGCTCGAATGACGGACCCGAAGCTTTCTTT	CASSSNDGPEAFF
.	TRBV4-2	TRBJ1-1	TRBD1	TGTGCCAGCAGCCAAGATGGGTCGGGACAGGGTGAAGCTTTCTTT	CASSQDGSGQGEAFF
.	TRBV27	TRBJ1-1	.	TGTGCCAGCAGTCCCCCCGGAGGGCCTGAAGCTTTCTTT	CASSPPGGPEAFF
few	TRBV19	TRBJ1-3	.	TGTGCCAGTGGTTCGGGCTCTGGAAACACCATATATTTT	CASGSGSGNTIYF
.	TRBV29-1	TRBJ1-1	.	TGCAGCACTACACAACCCAACCGGAACACTGAAGCTTTCTTT	CSTTQPNRNTEAFF
.	TRBV19	TRBJ1-5	.	TGTGCCAGTAGACCACATTCCGCGAATCAGCCCCAGCATTTT	CASRPHSANQPQHF
once	TRBV7-2	TRBJ2-1	.	TGTGCCAGCAGCTTATTCACAGGGATAGGGTTAAGCCATGAGCAGTTCTTC	CASSLFTGIGLSHEQFF
.	TRBV4-1	TRBJ1-1	.	TGCGCCAGCAGCCATCAGAGTCCCAGCGGGACTTTCTTT	CASSHQSPSGTFF
.	TRBV10-3	TRBJ1-2	.	TGTGCCATCAGTGAAAGAATGGCGGGGACGGCCTCCGAGGGCTACACCTTC	CAISERMAGTASEGYTF
.	TRBV18	TRBJ2-7	.	TGTGCCAGCTCACCATTGTCGGACGGGACGGGGAACTACGAGCAGTACTTC	CASSPLSDGTGNYEQYF
.	TRBV5-1	TRBJ1-4	TRBD1	TGCGCCAGCAGCTTGATTCAGGGGGCGTCGGAAAAACTGTTTTTT	CASSLIQGASEKLFF
.	TRBV9	TRBJ2-1	TRBD1	TGTGCCAGCAGCGTAGGTCCGGGACAGGGGTATGAGCAGTTCTTC	CASSVGPGQGYEQFF
.	TRBV10-3	TRBJ2-3	.	TGTGCCATCAGTCCTGGGGACAAAGAAACAGATACGCAGTATTTT	CAISPGDKETDTQYF
.	TRBV18	TRBJ1-1	.	TGTGCCAGCTCACCACCGATGACAGGAAGGACTGAAGCTTTCTTT	CASSPPMTGRTEAFF
.	TRBV5-1	TRBJ2-3	TRBD1	TGCGCCAGCAGCTTGGGTTTGGGACAGGGGGCTGGAGATACGCAGTATTTT	CASSLGLGQGAGDTQYF
.	TRBV2	TRBJ2-3	TRBD1	TGTGCCAGCAGGGAGCGGACAGGGACAGATACGCAGTATTTT	CASRERTGTDTQYF
.	TRBV6-5	TRBJ1-1	.	TGTGCCAGCACCCAAAGTAGGGGCTATACTGAAGCTTTCTTT	CASTQSRGYTEAFF
.	TRBV11-3	TRBJ2-3	.	TGTGCCAGCAGCTTAGACGGTCAAAGCACAGATACGCAGTATTTT	CASSLDGQSTDTQYF
.	TRBV9	TRBJ2-7	.	TGTGCCAGCAGTCGTCCGGGCAACGAGCAGTACTTC	CASSRPGNEQYF
.	TRBV5-4	TRBJ2-5	TRBD2	TGTGCCAGCAGCTTGGGTCTAGCGGGAGGGCCGCAGACCCAGTACTTC	CASSLGLAGGPQTQYF
few	TRBV19	TRBJ2-1	TRBD2	TGTGCCAGTAGTATGCGACTAGCGGGGGGGCCAGGTCATGAGCAGTTCTTC	CASSMRLAGGPGHEQFF
.	TRBV5-5	TRBJ1-2	.	TGTGCCAGCAGCTTGGGGCAGGTAGGAGGGTATGGCTACACCTTC	CASSLGQVGGYGYTF
.	TRBV12-5	TRBJ1-5	.	TGTGCTAGTAACCGGGAAGCCGGAACGGGTAGCAATCAGCCCCAGCATTTT	CASNREAGTGSNQPQHF
.	TRBV7-6	TRBJ1-1	.	TGTGCCAGCAGCTTAGGGGGGACAAACACTGAAGCTTTCTTT	CASSLGGTNTEAFF
.	TRBV29-1	TRBJ1-2	.	TGCAGCGTTGACCCGACTGAGGGAGGCTACACCTTC	CSVDPTEGGYTF
.	TRBV18	TRBJ2-7	TRBD2	TGTGCCAGCTCACCTCAAAAAACTAGCGGATATACGTTTCAGTACTTC	CASSPQKTSGYTFQYF
.	TRBV11-2	TRBJ1-4	.	TGTGCCAGCAGCTTAGATGGGCGCAGGGGCGCCGGAGAAAAACTGTTTTTT	CASSLDGRRGAGEKLFF
.	TRBV10-3	TRBJ1-2	TRBD1	TGTGCCATCAGTGAGGGACAGGACTATGGCTACACCTTC	CAISEGQDYGYTF
.	TRBV4-3	TRBJ1-1	.	TGCGCCAGCAGCCAAGAGGAGAACACTGAAGCTTTCTTT	CASSQEENTEAFF
.	TRBV25-1	TRBJ1-1	.	TGTGCCAGGGGCAGGGTGGGGACTGAAGCTTTCTTT	CARGRVGTEAFF
.	TRBV18	TRBJ1-2	.	TGTGCCAGCTCACGCGTGACAGGTTCCCCCTATGGCTACACCTTC	CASSRVTGSPYGYTF
.	TRBV19	TRBJ1-3	.	TGTGCCAGTAGTATAGTGGCTTCTGGAAACACCATATATTTT	CASSIVASGNTIYF
.	TRBV6-5	TRBJ1-5	.	TGTGCCAGCAGTTCCTCGGACACTCTAAATCAGCCCCAGCATTTT	CASSSSDTLNQPQHF
.	TRBV6-5	TRBJ2-3	.	TGTGCCAGCAGTTACTCGAAAGGGAGTACAGATACGCAGTATTTT	CASSYSKGSTDTQYF
once	TRBV9	TRBJ2-1	.	TGTGCCAGCAGCGTAGGAGGAGGCCAGTCCTACAATGAGCAGTTCTTC	CASSVGGGQSYNEQFF
.	TRBV5-1	TRBJ1-4	.	TGCGCCAGCAGCTTGGACCGGGGTGCAACTAATGAAAAACTGTTTTTT	CASSLDRGATNEKLFF
many	TRBV14	TRBJ1-5	.	TGTGCCAGCAGCCACAGGGGTAATCAGCCCCAGCATTTT	CASSHRGNQPQHF